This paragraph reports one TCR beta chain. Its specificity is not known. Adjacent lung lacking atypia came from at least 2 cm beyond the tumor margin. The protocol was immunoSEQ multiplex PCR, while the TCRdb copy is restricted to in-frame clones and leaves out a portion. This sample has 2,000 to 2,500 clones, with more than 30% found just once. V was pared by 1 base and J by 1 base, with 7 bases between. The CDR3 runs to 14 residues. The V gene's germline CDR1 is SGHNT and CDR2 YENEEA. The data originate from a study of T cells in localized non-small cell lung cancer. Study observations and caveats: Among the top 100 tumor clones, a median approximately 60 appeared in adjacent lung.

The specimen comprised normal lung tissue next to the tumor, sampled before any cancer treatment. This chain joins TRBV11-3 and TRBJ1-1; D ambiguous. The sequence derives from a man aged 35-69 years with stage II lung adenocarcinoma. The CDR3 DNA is TGTGCCAGCAGCTTAGTCCAAGGGAACACTGAAGCTTTCTTT. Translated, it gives CASSLVQGNTEAFF.